Below are 2 T cell receptor beta chains sequenced from a single sample in a study of human CD8 memory T cell subsets. A UMI-labeled 5' RACE approach was the method that produced the TCR beta libraries. Using the 5' RACE reads, TCRdb records one entry per CDR3 protein without DNA. Recorded for this sample: some 7,000 distinct CDR3 sequences. Specimen: CD8+ T cells from PBMCs. Receptors were obtained from a human donor in good health.

This chain links TRBV20-1 with TRBJ2-1; TCRdb picks TRBD1, but there is no DNA to check that call. The CDR3 length is 14 residues. CDR1 and CDR2 (germline): DFQATT, SNEGSKA (reference sequence). CDR3 in amino acids: CSARPRRERYEQFF.

The chain employs TRBV10-3 and TRBJ2-3; TCRdb's D call of TRBD2 is untestable without DNA. Germline lookup yields CDR1 ENHRY and CDR2 SYGVKD. The CDR3 is 14 residues long. CDR3 sequence reads: CAISEGLAGYTQYF.